The 17 T cell receptor beta chains listed next were all sequenced from one sample in a study of metastatic and nonmetastatic thyroid tumors. Each patient came to thyroid surgery without any prior treatment (of any kind). From the PCR reads, TCRdb re-called clones with MiXCR. The sample includes about 35,000 clones, about 17% seen only once; the top ten take less than 7.5%. Sequenced material: blood. Source of these receptors: a male donor with papillary thyroid cancer or a benign thyroid nodule (not recorded which). Some clones in this sample may be carry-over from other donors' samples.

This clone showed up just a few times. The CDR3 DNA is TGTGCCAGCAGTTACAGGGCGGGGGTGGATGAGCAGTTCTTC. It translates to CASSYRAGVDEQFF. The chain recombines TRBV27 with TRBJ2-1; D is possibly TRBD2 (7 bases). Germline V CDR1 and CDR2: MNHEY, SMNVEV (reference sequence). CDR3 length equals 14 residues. V was cut by 4 bases and J by 8 bases, with 15 bases left in between.

This clone has only a few counts. This rearrangement joins TRBV6-1 to TRBJ2-5, with TRBD1 as a possible D gene (6 bases). This CDR3 region has 17 residues. Trimming took 6 bases from V and 1 from J, leaving 21 bases between them. In germline, CDR1 is MNHNS, CDR2 SASEGT. The CDR3, as DNA: TGTGCCAGCAGCAGCCTAACCTGTACAGGGAGCCAAGAGACCCAGTACTTC. This encodes CASSSLTCTGSQETQYF.

On this clone: A read error may account for a junction end that differs from germline. The V call is TRBV5-6, the J call TRBJ2-1; 9 bases fit TRBD1. Per the germline V gene, CDR1 is SGHDT and CDR2 is YYEEEE. The CDR3 loop spans 16 amino acids. The CDR3 protein is CATSQSPGTGYNEQFF. The CDR3 DNA follows: TGTGCCACCAGCCAGAGTCCCGGGACAGGGTACAATGAGCAGTTCTTC.

Ten or more counts support this clone. The rearrangement joins TRBV21-1 to TRBJ1-2; TRBD1, the table's D call, was not compared with the DNA. TRBV21-1 is designated a pseudogene. The CDR3 runs 19 residues. CDR3: CASSSLNRQGGSMDYGYTF. The CDR3 DNA sequence: TGTGCCAGCAGCTCATTAAATAGACAGGGCGGTTCTATGGACTATGGCTACACCTTC.

About this clone itself: A much larger clone lies one base from this, so it may be a read error. The rearrangement uses TRBV28 and TRBJ1-2; D possibly corresponds to TRBD1 (6 bases). Germline-derived CDR1 and CDR2 are MDHEN and SYDVKM. The CDR3 covers 15 residues. CDR3: CASSSPLGGVYGYNF. DNA of the CDR3: TGTGCCAGCAGTTCGCCCCTAGGGGGGGTCTATGGCTACAACTTC.

This clone was seen repeatedly, ten times or more. A read error is possible here, since a much larger clone lies one base away. The CDR3 DNA reads TGTGCCAGCAGTGACGCGCGTGGGGGTGGAAACACCATATATTTT. Its translation: CASSDARGGGNTIYF. The chain is built from TRBV6-1 and TRBJ1-3, with TRBD1 as a possible D gene (5 bases). V was cut by 3 bases and J by 3 bases, with 12 bases left in between. The CDR3 covers 15 residues. Germline assignment: CDR1 MNHNS and CDR2 SASEGT.

This clone was counted between two and nine times. An end of the junction does not agree with germline; a read error may underlie this. V and J are TRBV6-4 and TRBJ1-2; a weak D match, TRBD1 (5 bases). The V gene's germline CDR1 is MRHNA and CDR2 SNTAGT. The CDR3 has 14 amino acids. CDR3 in amino acids: CASSDGDRYYGYTF. In DNA form, the CDR3 reads TGTGCCAGCAGTGACGGAGACAGATACTACGGCTACACCTTC.

This clone has at least ten counts. V is TRBV20-1 and J is TRBJ1-2; D gene ambiguous. The length of the CDR3 is 18 residues. Germline values: CDR1 DFQATT, CDR2 SNEGSKA (reference sequence). The V and J ends lost 1 base and 4 bases respectively, with 25 bases between them. The CDR3 loop is CSARVPLPSRGTLYGYTF. The CDR3 DNA reads TGCAGTGCTAGAGTCCCACTCCCCTCAAGAGGCACCCTCTATGGCTACACCTTC.

There are many counts of this clone. The genes are TRBV6-1 and TRBJ1-5, with TRBD1 matching 8 bases. The ends lost 6 bases at V and 6 bases at J; junction bases unmatched: 10. CDR1 MNHNS and CDR2 SASEGT come from the germline V gene. The CDR3 extends over 15 amino acids. CDR3: CASRTGQGGSQPQHF. The CDR3 nucleotides read TGTGCCAGCAGGACAGGACAGGGCGGCTCTCAGCCCCAGCATTTT.

There are many counts of this clone. A much larger clone differs from this one at a single base, so this may be a read error. The V and J genes are TRBV6-5 and TRBJ2-1; D ambiguous. The germline CDR1 and CDR2 sequences are MNHEY and SVGAGI. CDR3 length: 11 amino acids. The CDR3 nucleotides are TGTGCCTGCAGTTACTCCGATGAGCAGTTCTTC. Amino acids: CACSYSDEQFF.

Comment on this clone: A much bigger clone sits one base away, suggesting this may be a read error. The sample has other DNA sequences that encode this CDR3 too. V gene TRBV20-1 combines with J gene TRBJ1-1; TRBD1 is a possible D gene (6 bases). Germline CDR1 is DFQATT and CDR2 is SNEGSKA (reference sequence). CDR3 length: 15 amino acids. CDR3 DNA sequence: TGCAGTGCTAGAGACGCGGACAGTTTGAACACTGAAGCGTTCTTT. Translation gives CSARDADSLNTEAFF.

This clone was detected ten times or more. V is TRBV20-1 and J is TRBJ1-1; D is uncertain. The CDR3 is made up of 12 amino acids. Germline CDR1 DFQATT, CDR2 SNEGSKA (reference sequence). Trimming cost V 0 bases and J 7 bases, with 9 bases left between them. The CDR3 region has the DNA TGCAGTGCTAGAGACGGCCGGTATGAAGCTTTCTTT. Translating it yields CSARDGRYEAFF.

There are many counts of this clone. V gene TRBV27 combines with J gene TRBJ1-1, with D perhaps TRBD1 (5 bases). In germline, CDR1 is MNHEY, CDR2 SMNVEV (reference sequence). Trimming shortened V by 0 bases and J by 6 bases, and 8 bases separated the two germline ends. There are 13 residues in the CDR3. CDR3 in DNA: TGTGCCAGCAGTTTATCCCCACAGGCTGAAGCTTTCTTT. This gives the protein CASSLSPQAEAFF.

This clone has at least ten counts. The CDR3 coding sequence is TGCAGTGCGGAGACGCGGGGGTACCAAGAGACCCAGTACTTC. This codes for CSAETRGYQETQYF. This sequence joins TRBV20-1 and TRBJ2-5, with 7 bases that match TRBD2. The CDR3 is 14 residues long. Germline trimming cut 6 bases from V and 0 bases from J; bases unmatched to any gene: 7. CDR1 DFQATT and CDR2 SNEGSKA come from the germline V gene (reference sequence).

The V and J genes are TRBV20-1 and TRBJ2-5; TRBD2 might be the D (5 bases). This CDR3 has 15 amino acids. Germline CDR1 and CDR2: DFQATT and SNEGSKA (reference sequence). Trimming pared 2 bases from V and 2 bases from J, leaving 15 bases between. The CDR3 reads CSARRSGRCQETQYF. Here the CDR3 DNA reads TGCAGTGCTAGACGGAGTGGGAGATGTCAAGAGACCCAGTACTTC.

This clone was observed many times. Other DNA sequences from this sample encode an identical CDR3 as well. The genes are TRBV7-7 and TRBJ2-5; 8 bases line up with TRBD2. Trimming at V came to 5 bases and at J to 5 bases, leaving 10 bases not matched to a gene. Germline V CDR1 and CDR2: SSHAT, FNYEAQ (reference sequence). This CDR3 contains 15 residues. The CDR3 DNA is TGTGCCAGCAGCACACTTAGCGGGGTAGGGGAGACCCAGTACTTC. Amino acid sequence: CASSTLSGVGETQYF.

This clone was picked up many times. The J gene is TRBJ1-4, the V gene TRBV5-1; 11 bases line up with TRBD1. The germline gives CDR1 SGHRS, CDR2 YFSETQ. The V gene end was trimmed by 4 bases and the J gene end by 7 bases; junction bases not matched to a gene: 3. The CDR3 covers 14 residues. CDR3 protein: CASSQGQGGEKLFF. CDR3 in DNA: TGCGCCAGCAGCCAGGGACAGGGGGGTGAAAAACTGTTTTTT.